Included here is one T cell receptor beta chain sequence, with context. Its antigen is not known. This entry belongs to a study of post-analysis software for immune sequencing data. The library was made from cDNA and included unique molecular identifiers. TCRdb used MiXCR to reprocess the PCR reads, holding one entry per CDR3 protein. This sample has about 160,000 distinct CDR3 sequences, with about 36% found just once. The study, taken as a whole, reports: There were roughly five TRBV segments more frequent in patients than controls, and TRBV5-6, TRBV5-1 and TRBV20-1 were among them.

The length of the CDR3 is 13 residues. CDR1 and CDR2 (germline): SEHNR, FQNEAQ (reference sequence). The J segment lost 4 bases and the V segment lost 5 bases, leaving 4 bases of the junction unmatched. The TCR comes from a girl aged 5 to 17 with multiple sclerosis. The material was blood, obtained after autologous hematopoietic stem cell transplantation. The chain uses TRBV7-9 and TRBJ2-7; 8 bases agree with TRBD2. CDR3 amino acids: CASSMVAGYEQYF. CDR3 DNA: TGTGCCAGCAGCATGGTAGCGGGATACGAGCAGTACTTC.